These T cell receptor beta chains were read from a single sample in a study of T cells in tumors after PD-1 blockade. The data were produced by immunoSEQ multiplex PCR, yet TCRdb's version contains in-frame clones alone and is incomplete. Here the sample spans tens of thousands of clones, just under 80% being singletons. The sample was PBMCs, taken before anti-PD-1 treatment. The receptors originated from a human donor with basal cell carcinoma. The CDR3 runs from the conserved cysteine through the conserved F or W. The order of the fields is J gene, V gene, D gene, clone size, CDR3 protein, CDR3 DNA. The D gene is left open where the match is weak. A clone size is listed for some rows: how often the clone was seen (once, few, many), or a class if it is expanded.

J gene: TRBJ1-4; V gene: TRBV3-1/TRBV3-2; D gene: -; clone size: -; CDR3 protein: CASRQGPTNEKLFF; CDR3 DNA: TGTGCCAGCAGGCAGGGGCCAACTAATGAAAAACTGTTTTTT
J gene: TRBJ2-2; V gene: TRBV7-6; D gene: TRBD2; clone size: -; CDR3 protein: CASSAVIAGGANTGELFF; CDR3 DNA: TGTGCCAGCAGCGCGGTCATTGCGGGAGGAGCGAACACCGGGGAGCTGTTTTTT
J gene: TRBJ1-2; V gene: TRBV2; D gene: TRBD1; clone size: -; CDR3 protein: CASRTQTGINYGYTF; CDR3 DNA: TGTGCCAGCAGAACCCAGACAGGGATTAACTATGGCTACACCTTC
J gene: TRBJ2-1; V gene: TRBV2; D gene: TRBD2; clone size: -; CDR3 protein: CASSILAGGVGEQFF; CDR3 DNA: TGTGCCAGCAGTATTCTAGCGGGGGGGGTTGGTGAGCAGTTCTTC
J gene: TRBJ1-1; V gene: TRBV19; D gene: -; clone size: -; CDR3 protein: CASSIGRGSSEAFF; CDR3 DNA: TGTGCCAGTAGTATTGGCAGGGGATCTTCTGAAGCTTTCTTT
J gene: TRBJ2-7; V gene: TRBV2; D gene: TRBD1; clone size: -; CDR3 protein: CASSEGGQFYEQYF; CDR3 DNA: TGTGCCAGCAGTGAAGGGGGACAGTTCTACGAGCAGTACTTC
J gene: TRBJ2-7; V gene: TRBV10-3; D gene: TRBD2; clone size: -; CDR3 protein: CACREGSGGSYEQYF; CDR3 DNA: TGTGCCTGTCGAGAAGGTAGCGGGGGGTCCTACGAGCAGTACTTC
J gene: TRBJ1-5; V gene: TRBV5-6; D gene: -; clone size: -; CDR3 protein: CASSSPHDRAQHF; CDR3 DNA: TGTGCCAGCAGTTCTCCGCATGATCGGGCCCAGCATTTT
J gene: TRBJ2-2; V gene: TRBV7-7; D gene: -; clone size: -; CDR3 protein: CASSLGHGGSAGELFF; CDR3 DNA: TGTGCCAGCAGTTTGGGGCACGGGGGATCCGCCGGGGAGCTGTTTTTT
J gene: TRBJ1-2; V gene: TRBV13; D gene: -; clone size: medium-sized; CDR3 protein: CASSWDLRGNGYTF; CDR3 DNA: TGTGCCAGCAGCTGGGACCTGAGGGGCAATGGCTACACCTTC
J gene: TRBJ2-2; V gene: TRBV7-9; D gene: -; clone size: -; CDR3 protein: CASSFGDTGELFF; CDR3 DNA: TGTGCCAGCAGCTTCGGGGACACCGGGGAGCTGTTTTTT
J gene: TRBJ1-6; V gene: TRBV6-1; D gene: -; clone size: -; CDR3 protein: CASSESSGPNSPLHF; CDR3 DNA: TGTGCCAGCAGTGAATCGTCAGGTCCTAATTCACCCCTCCACTTT
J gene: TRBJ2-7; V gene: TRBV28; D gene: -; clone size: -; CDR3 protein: CASSLDVYSYEQYF; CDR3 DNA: TGTGCCAGCAGTTTGGACGTCTATTCCTACGAGCAGTACTTC
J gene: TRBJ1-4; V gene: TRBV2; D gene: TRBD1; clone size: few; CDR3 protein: CASSESTGDEKLFF; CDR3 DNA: TGTGCCAGCAGTGAAAGTACAGGGGATGAAAAACTGTTTTTT
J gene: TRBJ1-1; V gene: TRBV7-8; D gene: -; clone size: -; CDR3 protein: CASSSTPGPNTEAFF; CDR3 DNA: TGTGCCAGCAGCTCGACTCCGGGACCGAACACTGAAGCTTTCTTT
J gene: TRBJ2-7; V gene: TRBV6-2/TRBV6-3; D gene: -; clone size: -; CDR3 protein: CASSYSWPPNEQYF; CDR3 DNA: TGTGCCAGCAGTTACTCGTGGCCTCCTAACGAGCAGTACTTC